Each of the 3 T cell receptor beta chains below was sequenced from the same sample in a study of neoadjuvant anti-PD-1 for oral cavity cancer. TCRdb's table, derived via immunoSEQ multiplex PCR, lists solely in-frame clones and lacks some. The profile shows around 16,000 clones, more than 70% of them singletons. The sequences come from PBMCs, collected before nivolumab (anti-PD-1) treatment. The source is a person aged 35-80 years with oral cavity squamous cell carcinoma.

The table lists this clone with a few counts. The chain employs TRBV18 and TRBJ1-5, with a possible D match to TRBD1 (6 bases). Per the germline V gene, CDR1 is KGHSH and CDR2 is LQKENI. Trimming removed 8 bases at V and 12 bases at J, with 20 bases between. There are 13 residues in the CDR3. The CDR3 DNA reads TGTGCCAGCCGGAACCGGGGGCAGGTACTCCAGCATTTT. Its protein product is CASRNRGQVLQHF.

This chain joins TRBV4-1 and TRBJ2-3, with 11 bases identical to TRBD2. The CDR3 sequence is 19 residues long. Germline trimming cut 0 bases from V and 6 bases from J; bases unmatched to any gene: 14. Germline CDR1 reads MGHRA; CDR2 reads YSYEKL. The DNA for the CDR3 is TGCGCCAGCAGCCAAGATCCTCGGGGGACTAGCGGACGGCGGGATACGCAGTATTTT. It codes for CASSQDPRGTSGRRDTQYF.

In its sample, this clone was seen a few times. This chain uses TRBV4-1 with TRBJ1-3, with TRBD1 as a possible D gene (6 bases). The CDR3 loop spans 16 amino acids. The germline V gene encodes CDR1 MGHRA and CDR2 YSYEKL. V lost 1 base and J lost 0, with 10 bases in between. CDR3 sequence: CASSQGGAYSGNTIYF. The CDR3 nucleotides are TGCGCCAGCAGCCAAGGGGGGGCCTACTCTGGAAACACCATATATTTT.